This entry lists 14 T cell receptor beta chains sequenced from one sample in a study of identical twins. TCRdb passed the 5' RACE reads through MiXCR, listing each CDR3 protein once. The sample contains more than 400,000 distinct CDR3 sequences, around 15% of which appear only once. The sample was also linked to a second study, of yellow fever vaccine responses in identical twins.

The sequenced sample was CD4+ T cells sorted from blood. Receptor source: a woman between 18 and 30 years old in good health.

This clonotype was counted many times. The chain couples TRBV12-3 or TRBV12-4 to TRBJ1-1; D ambiguous. The germline V and J ends were trimmed by 1 base and 8 bases, with 5 bases remaining between them. The CDR3 sequence is 11 residues long. As DNA, the CDR3 is TGTGCCAGCAGTTTAGGCCCAGAAGCTTTCTTT. It is translated as CASSLGPEAFF.

This clonotype was observed a handful of times. The gene calls are TRBV7-9 and TRBJ2-7; 8 positions match TRBD1. This CDR3 has 17 residues. The trim removed 2 bases at V and 2 bases at J, leaving 11 bases unmatched. Germline lookup yields CDR1 SEHNR and CDR2 FQNEAQ (reference sequence). CDR3 DNA: TGTGCCAGCAGCTTATTAGGTCGACAGGGGCCAACCTACGAGCAGTACTTC. It translates to CASSLLGRQGPTYEQYF.

The chain carries TRBV7-9 and TRBJ2-7, with D unclear. The germline CDR1 and CDR2 sequences are SEHNR and FQNEAQ (reference sequence). Deletions cut 3 bases from V and 2 bases from J, with 14 bases between. CDR3 size: 15 residues. The CDR3 loop is CASSLGRGEAYEQYV. In DNA form, the CDR3 reads TGTGCCAGCAGCTTGGGAAGAGGTGAAGCCTACGAGCAGTACGTC.

The V gene is TRBV7-9, the J gene TRBJ1-1; 9 nucleotides align to TRBD1. Germline CDR1 is SEHNR and CDR2 is FQNEAQ (reference sequence). The CDR3 is made up of 13 amino acids. The V gene end was trimmed by 4 bases and the J gene end by 3 bases; junction bases not matched to a gene: 0. The CDR3 sequence: CASSWDRDTEAFF. The CDR3, as DNA: TGTGCCAGCAGCTGGGACAGGGACACTGAAGCTTTCTTT.

This clonotype has a count of ten or more. The J gene is TRBJ2-5, the V gene TRBV12-3 or TRBV12-4; D may correspond to TRBD1 or TRBD2 (5 bases each). Trimming cost V 3 bases and J 2 bases, with 10 bases left between them. The CDR3 contains 14 residues. CDR3 loop: CASSLGVGQETQYF. DNA for the CDR3: TGTGCCAGCAGTTTGGGGGTTGGGCAAGAGACCCAGTACTTC.

This clonotype was seen more than once but under ten times. The chain couples TRBV2 to TRBJ2-1; 12 bases agree with TRBD2. Germline V gene sequence: CDR1 SNHLY, CDR2 FYNNEI. The CDR3 consists of 15 residues. With 4 bases clipped from V and 10 bases from J, the junction kept 8 bases outside the gene matches. The CDR3 DNA follows: TGTGCCAGCAGTGCCGGGACTAGCGGGTCTAGAGAGCAGTTCTTC. Its protein product is CASSAGTSGSREQFF.

In this sample, this clonotype turned up a few times. This chain joins TRBV28 and TRBJ1-6; D remains unclear. V lost 10 bases, J lost 4 bases, and 11 bases lay in between. Per the germline V gene, CDR1 is MDHEN and CDR2 is SYDVKM. The CDR3 has 13 amino acids. The CDR3: CATHRQYNSPLHF. The CDR3 coding sequence is TGTGCCACCCACCGACAATATAATTCACCCCTCCACTTT.

This clonotype showed up many times. The V call is TRBV7-3, the J call TRBJ2-1; no definite D call. There are 13 residues in the CDR3. Trimming cost V 3 bases and J 8 bases, with 11 bases left between them. Germline loops: CDR1 SGHTA, CDR2 FQGTGA. CDR3 in amino acids: CASSFGHIDEQFF. CDR3 sequence (DNA): TGTGCCAGCAGCTTTGGGCATATTGATGAGCAGTTCTTC.

This clonotype came up a few times. The V and J genes are TRBV5-1 and TRBJ2-2; D is uncertain. Per the germline V gene, CDR1 is SGHRS and CDR2 is YFSETQ. There are 16 residues in the CDR3. V was pared by 0 bases and J by 4 bases, with 13 bases between. The CDR3 spells CASSLVQGSGTGELFF. The CDR3 coding sequence is TGCGCCAGCAGCTTGGTACAAGGGTCGGGCACCGGGGAGCTGTTTTTT. Drawing the rest from reference TRBV5-1 and TRBJ2-2, the complete variable domain is KAGVTQTPRYLIKTRGQQVTLSCSPISGHRSVSWYQQTPGQGLQFLFEYFSETQRNKGNFPGRFSGRQFSNSRSEMNVSTLELGDSALYLCASSLVQGSGTGELFFGEGSRLTVL.

This chain connects TRBV12-3 or TRBV12-4 to TRBJ2-4; TRBD1 might be the D (5 bases). The CDR3 runs to 14 residues. Trimming pared 5 bases from V and 5 bases from J, leaving 13 bases between. DNA for the CDR3: TGTGCCAGCAGTAAACTCGAGACAGAAAACATTCAGTACTTC. This codes for CASSKLETENIQYF.

In DNA form, the CDR3 reads TGTGCCAGCAGAGGGGCTAGCGACCGCACAGATACGCAGTATTTT. It yields the protein CASRGASDRTDTQYF. The V and J genes are TRBV27 and TRBJ2-3; TRBD2 might be the D (6 bases). Germline assignment: CDR1 MNHEY and CDR2 SMNVEV (reference sequence). Trimming shortened V by 6 bases and J by 1 base, and 14 bases separated the two germline ends. CDR3 length: 15 residues.

This sequence joins TRBV5-1 and TRBJ2-3; no reliable D call. The germline V gene encodes CDR1 SGHRS and CDR2 YFSETQ. The CDR3 consists of 12 residues. V lost 5 bases and J lost 4, with 8 bases in between. The CDR3 is CASREGSDTQYF. Here the CDR3 DNA reads TGCGCCAGCAGGGAAGGGTCAGATACGCAGTATTTT. Full variable domain (rest looked up from reference TRBV5-1 and TRBJ2-3): KAGVTQTPRYLIKTRGQQVTLSCSPISGHRSVSWYQQTPGQGLQFLFEYFSETQRNKGNFPGRFSGRQFSNSRSEMNVSTLELGDSALYLCASREGSDTQYFGPGTRLTVL.

V usage is TRBV3-1 and J usage is TRBJ2-1, with 8 positions matching TRBD1. Per germline, CDR1 LGHDT and CDR2 YNNKEL (reference sequence). The ends lost 4 bases at V and 10 bases at J; junction bases unmatched: 9. This CDR3 is 14 amino acids long. The CDR3 loop is CASSLTRGLGEQFF. Written as DNA, the CDR3 is TGTGCCAGCAGCCTTACCAGGGGGCTGGGGGAGCAGTTCTTC.

V and J are TRBV19 and TRBJ1-1; D is unresolved. Trimming took off 3 bases at V and 8 bases at J, with 10 bases between the two ends. The CDR3 is 12 amino acids. Germline CDR1 reads LNHDA; CDR2 reads SQIVND (reference sequence). The CDR3 spells CASSMLGREAFF. CDR3 DNA sequence: TGTGCCAGTAGTATGCTAGGACGGGAAGCTTTCTTT.